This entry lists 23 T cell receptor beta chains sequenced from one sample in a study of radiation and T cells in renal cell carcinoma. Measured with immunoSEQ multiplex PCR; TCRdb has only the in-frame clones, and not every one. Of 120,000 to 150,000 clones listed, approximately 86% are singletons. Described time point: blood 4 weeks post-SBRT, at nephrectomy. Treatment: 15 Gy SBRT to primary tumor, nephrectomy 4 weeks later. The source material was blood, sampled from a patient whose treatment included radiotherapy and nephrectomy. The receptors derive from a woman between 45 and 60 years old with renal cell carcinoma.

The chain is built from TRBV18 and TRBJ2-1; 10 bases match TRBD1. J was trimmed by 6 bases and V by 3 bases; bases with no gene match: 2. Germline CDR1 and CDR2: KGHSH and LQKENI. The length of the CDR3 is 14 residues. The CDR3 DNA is TGTGCCAGCTCACCGGGACAGGGGATCAATGAGCAGTTCTTC. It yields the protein CASSPGQGINEQFF.

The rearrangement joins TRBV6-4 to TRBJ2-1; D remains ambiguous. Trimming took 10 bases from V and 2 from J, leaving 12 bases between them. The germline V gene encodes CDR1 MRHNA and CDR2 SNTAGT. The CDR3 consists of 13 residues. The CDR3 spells CATQVGPYNEQFF. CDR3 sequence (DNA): TGTGCCACCCAGGTAGGCCCCTACAATGAGCAGTTCTTC.

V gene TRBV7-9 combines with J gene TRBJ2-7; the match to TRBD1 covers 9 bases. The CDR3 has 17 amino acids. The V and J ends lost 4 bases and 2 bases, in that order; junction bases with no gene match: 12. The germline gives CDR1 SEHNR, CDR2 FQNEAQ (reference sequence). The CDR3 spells CASSSGAVGTGTYEQYF. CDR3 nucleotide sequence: TGTGCCAGCAGCTCCGGGGCTGTCGGGACAGGGACCTACGAGCAGTACTTC.

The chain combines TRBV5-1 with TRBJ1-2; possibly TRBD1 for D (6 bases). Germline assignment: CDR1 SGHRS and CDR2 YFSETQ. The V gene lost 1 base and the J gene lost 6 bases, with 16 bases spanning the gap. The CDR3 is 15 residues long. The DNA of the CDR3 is TGCGCCAGCAGCTTGTTTCAGAGAGGGGGTGATGGCTACACCTTC. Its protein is CASSLFQRGGDGYTF. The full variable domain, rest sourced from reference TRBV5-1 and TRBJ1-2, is KAGVTQTPRYLIKTRGQQVTLSCSPISGHRSVSWYQQTPGQGLQFLFEYFSETQRNKGNFPGRFSGRQFSNSRSEMNVSTLELGDSALYLCASSLFQRGGDGYTFGSGTRLTVV.

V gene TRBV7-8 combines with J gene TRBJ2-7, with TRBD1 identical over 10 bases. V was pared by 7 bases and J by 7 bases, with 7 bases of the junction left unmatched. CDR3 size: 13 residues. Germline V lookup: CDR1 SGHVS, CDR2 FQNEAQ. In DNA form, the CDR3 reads TGTGCCAGCACGACAGGGGGCGCCGAAGAGCAGTACTTC. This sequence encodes CASTTGGAEEQYF.

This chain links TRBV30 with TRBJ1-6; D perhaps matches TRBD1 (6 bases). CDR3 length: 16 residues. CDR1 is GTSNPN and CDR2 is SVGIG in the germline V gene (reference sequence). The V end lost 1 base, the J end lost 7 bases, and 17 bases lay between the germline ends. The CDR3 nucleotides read TGTGCCTGGAGTGACCCATCAACAGGGAGGAATTCACCCCTCCACTTT. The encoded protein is CAWSDPSTGRNSPLHF.

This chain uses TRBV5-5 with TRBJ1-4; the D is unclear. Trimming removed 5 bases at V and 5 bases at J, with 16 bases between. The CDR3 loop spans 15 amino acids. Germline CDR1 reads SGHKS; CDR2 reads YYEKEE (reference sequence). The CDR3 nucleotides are TGTGCCAGCAGTCCGGATATCTATGGGAATGAAAAACTGTTTTTT. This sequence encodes CASSPDIYGNEKLFF.

The CDR3 DNA reads as TGTGCCAGCAGCTTAGCTGGTGGAGCCAATCAGCCCCAGCATTTT. Translated, it gives CASSLAGGANQPQHF. The rearrangement uses TRBV5-4 and TRBJ1-5; no clear D. The V end was cut by 2 bases, the J end by 3 bases, with 12 bases between. This CDR3 comprises 15 residues. Germline V gene data show CDR1 as SGHNT and CDR2 as YYREEE (reference sequence). The complete variable domain, with remaining parts taken from reference TRBV5-4 and TRBJ1-5, reads ETGVTQSPTHLIKTRGQQVTLRCSSQSGHNTVSWYQQALGQGPQFIFQYYREEENGRGNFPPRFSGLQFPNYSSELNVNALELDDSALYLCASSLAGGANQPQHFGDGTRLSIL.

CDR3 bases: TGTGCCAGCTCGGACGACTCGGTGGGCAATCAGCCCCAGCATTTT. This translates into CASSDDSVGNQPQHF. The rearrangement links TRBV18 to TRBJ1-5; no reliable D call. CDR3 length: 15 residues. Germline loops: CDR1 KGHSH, CDR2 LQKENI. V was cut by 6 bases and J by 2 bases, with 14 bases left in between.

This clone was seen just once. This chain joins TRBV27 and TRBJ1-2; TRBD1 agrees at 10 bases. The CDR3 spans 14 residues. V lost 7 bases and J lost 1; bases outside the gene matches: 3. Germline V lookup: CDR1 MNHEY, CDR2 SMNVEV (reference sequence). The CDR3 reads CASTRTGGNYGYTF. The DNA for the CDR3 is TGTGCCAGCACACGGACAGGGGGTAACTATGGCTACACCTTC.

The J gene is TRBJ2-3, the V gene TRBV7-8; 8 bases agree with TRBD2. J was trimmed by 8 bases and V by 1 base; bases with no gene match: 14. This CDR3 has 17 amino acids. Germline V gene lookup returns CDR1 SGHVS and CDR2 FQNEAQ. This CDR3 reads CASSLESAGEKGGTQYF. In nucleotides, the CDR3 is TGTGCCAGCAGCTTAGAATCAGCGGGGGAGAAGGGAGGTACGCAGTATTTT.

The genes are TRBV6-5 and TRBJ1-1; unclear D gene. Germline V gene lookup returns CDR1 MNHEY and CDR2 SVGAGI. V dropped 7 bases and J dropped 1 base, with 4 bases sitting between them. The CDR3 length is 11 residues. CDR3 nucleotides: TGTGCCAGCACGTCGAACACTGAAGCTTTCTTT. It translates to CASTSNTEAFF.

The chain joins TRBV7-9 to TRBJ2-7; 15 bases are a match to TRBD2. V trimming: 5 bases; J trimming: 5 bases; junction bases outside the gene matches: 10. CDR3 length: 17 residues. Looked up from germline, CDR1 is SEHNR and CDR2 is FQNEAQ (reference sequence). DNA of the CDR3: TGTGCCAGCAGCCCGAACGGACTAGCGGGAGGGCTTGACGAGCAGTACTTC. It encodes CASSPNGLAGGLDEQYF. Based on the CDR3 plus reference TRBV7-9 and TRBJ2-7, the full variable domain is DTGVSQNPRHKITKRGQNVTFRCDPISEHNRLYWYRQTLGQGPEFLTYFQNEAQLEKSRLLSDRFSAERPKGSFSTLEIQRTEQGDSAMYLCASSPNGLAGGLDEQYFGPGTRLTVT.

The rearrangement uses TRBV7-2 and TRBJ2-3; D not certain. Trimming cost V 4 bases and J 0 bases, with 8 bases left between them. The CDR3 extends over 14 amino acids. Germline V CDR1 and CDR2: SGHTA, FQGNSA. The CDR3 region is CASSSLASTDTQYF. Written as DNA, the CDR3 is TGTGCCAGCAGCTCATTGGCTAGCACAGATACGCAGTATTTT.

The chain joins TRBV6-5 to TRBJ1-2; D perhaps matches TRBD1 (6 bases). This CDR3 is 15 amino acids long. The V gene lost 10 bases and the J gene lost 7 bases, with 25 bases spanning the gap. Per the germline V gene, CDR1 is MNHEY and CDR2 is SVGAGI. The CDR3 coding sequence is TGTGCCACCCATAATCGACAGGTTCTAATAGGTGGCTACACCTTC. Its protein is CATHNRQVLIGGYTF.

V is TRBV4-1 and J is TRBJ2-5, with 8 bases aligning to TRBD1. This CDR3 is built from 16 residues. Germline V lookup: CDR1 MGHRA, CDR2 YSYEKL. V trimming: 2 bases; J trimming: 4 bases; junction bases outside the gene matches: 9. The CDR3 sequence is CASSQSGQGLRETQYF. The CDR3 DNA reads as TGCGCCAGCAGCCAATCAGGACAGGGCCTTCGAGAGACCCAGTACTTC.

CDR3 sequence (DNA): TGTGCCAGTGGGCTGGGGACAGGGGGCTACGAGCAGTACTTC. Its protein is CASGLGTGGYEQYF. This chain connects TRBV19 to TRBJ2-7; TRBD1 aligns across 11 bases. Trimming removed 8 bases from V and 3 bases from J; junction bases left unmatched: 6. Germline V gene lookup returns CDR1 LNHDA and CDR2 SQIVND (reference sequence). The CDR3 is made up of 14 amino acids.

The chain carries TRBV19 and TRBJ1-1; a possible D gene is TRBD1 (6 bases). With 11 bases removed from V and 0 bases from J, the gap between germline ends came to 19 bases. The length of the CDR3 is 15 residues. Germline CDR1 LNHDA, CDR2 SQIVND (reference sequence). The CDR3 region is CACGQQRMMNTEAFF. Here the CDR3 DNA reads TGTGCCTGCGGACAGCAACGTATGATGAACACTGAAGCTTTCTTT.

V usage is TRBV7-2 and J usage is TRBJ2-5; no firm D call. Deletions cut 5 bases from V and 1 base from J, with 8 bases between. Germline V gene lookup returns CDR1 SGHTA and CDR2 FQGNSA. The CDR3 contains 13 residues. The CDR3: CASSALTQETQYF. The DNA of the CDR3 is TGTGCCAGCAGCGCACTTACCCAAGAGACCCAGTACTTC.

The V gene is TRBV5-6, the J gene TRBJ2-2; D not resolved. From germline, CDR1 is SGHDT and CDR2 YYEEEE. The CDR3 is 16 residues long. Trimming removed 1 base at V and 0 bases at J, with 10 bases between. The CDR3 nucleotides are TGTGCCAGCAGCTTGTTGCGGTCAGCGAACACCGGGGAGCTGTTTTTT. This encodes CASSLLRSANTGELFF.

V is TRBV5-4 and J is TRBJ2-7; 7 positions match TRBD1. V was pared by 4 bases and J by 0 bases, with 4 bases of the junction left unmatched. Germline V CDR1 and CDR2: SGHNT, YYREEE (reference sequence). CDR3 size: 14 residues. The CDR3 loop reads CASSPDRSSYEQYF. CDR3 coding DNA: TGTGCCAGCAGCCCGGACAGGAGCTCCTACGAGCAGTACTTC.

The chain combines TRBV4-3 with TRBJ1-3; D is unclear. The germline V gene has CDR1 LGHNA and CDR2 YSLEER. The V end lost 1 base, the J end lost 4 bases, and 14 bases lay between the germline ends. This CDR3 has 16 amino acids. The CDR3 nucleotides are TGCGCCAGCAGCCAAGTAGGCGGAGCTTCGGGAAACACCATATATTTT. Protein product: CASSQVGGASGNTIYF.

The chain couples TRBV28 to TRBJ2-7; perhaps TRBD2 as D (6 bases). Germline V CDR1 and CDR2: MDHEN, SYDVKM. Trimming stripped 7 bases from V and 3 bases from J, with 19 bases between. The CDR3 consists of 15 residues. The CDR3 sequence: CASTMTGVGLYEQYF. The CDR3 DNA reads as TGTGCCAGCACCATGACGGGAGTAGGGCTCTACGAGCAGTACTTC.